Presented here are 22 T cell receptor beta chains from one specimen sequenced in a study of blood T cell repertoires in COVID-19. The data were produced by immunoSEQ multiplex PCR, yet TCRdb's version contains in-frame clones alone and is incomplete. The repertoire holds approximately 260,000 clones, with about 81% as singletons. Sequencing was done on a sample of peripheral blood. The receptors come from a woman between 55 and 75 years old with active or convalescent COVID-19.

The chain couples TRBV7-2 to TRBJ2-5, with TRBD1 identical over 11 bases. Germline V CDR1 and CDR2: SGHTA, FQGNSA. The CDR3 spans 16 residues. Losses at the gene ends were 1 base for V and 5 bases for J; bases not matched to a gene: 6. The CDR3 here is CASSLGRTGGRETQYF. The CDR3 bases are TGTGCCAGCAGCTTAGGCCGGACAGGGGGCAGGGAGACCCAGTACTTC. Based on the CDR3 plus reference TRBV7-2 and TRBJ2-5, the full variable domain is GAGVSQSPSNKVTEKGKDVELRCDPISGHTALYWYRQSLGQGLEFLIYFQGNSAPDKSGLPSDRFSAERTGGSVSTLTIQRTQQEDSAVYLCASSLGRTGGRETQYFGPGTRLLVL.

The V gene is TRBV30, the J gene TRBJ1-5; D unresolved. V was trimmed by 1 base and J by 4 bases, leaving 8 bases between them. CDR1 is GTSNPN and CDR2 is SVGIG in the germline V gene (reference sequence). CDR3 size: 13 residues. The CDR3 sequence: CAWSDNLNQPQHF. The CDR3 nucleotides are TGTGCCTGGAGTGACAACCTGAATCAGCCCCAGCATTTT.

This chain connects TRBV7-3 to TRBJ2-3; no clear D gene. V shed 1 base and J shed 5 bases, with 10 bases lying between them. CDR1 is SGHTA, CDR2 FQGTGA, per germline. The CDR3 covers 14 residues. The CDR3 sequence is CASSLNPRLDTQYF. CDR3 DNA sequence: TGTGCCAGCAGCTTAAACCCACGACTAGATACGCAGTATTTT.

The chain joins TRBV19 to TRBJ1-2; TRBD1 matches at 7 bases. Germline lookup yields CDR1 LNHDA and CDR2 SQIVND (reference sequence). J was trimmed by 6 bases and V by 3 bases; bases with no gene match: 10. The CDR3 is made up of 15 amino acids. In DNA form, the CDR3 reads TGTGCCAGTAGTATTCGACAGGGAGGCGGTGATGGCTACACCTTC. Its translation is CASSIRQGGGDGYTF.

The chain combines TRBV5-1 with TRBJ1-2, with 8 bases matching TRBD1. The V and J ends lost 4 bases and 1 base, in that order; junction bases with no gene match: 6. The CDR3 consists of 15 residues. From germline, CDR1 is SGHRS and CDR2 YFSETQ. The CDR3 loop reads CASSQRQGLNYGYTF. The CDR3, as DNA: TGCGCCAGCAGCCAACGACAGGGGCTTAACTATGGCTACACCTTC.

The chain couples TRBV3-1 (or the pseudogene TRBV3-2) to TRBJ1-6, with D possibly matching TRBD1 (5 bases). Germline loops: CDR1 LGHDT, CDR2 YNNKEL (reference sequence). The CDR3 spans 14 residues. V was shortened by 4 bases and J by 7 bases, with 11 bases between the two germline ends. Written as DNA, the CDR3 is TGTGCCAGCAGCCGCAGGGACTTCAATTCACCCCTCCACTTT. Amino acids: CASSRRDFNSPLHF.

As DNA, the CDR3 is TGTGCCAGCAGCTTAGCCGGGGGGTGGGATTCACCCCTCCACTTT. This translates into CASSLAGGWDSPLHF. The chain links TRBV7-2 to TRBJ1-6; D is perhaps TRBD1 (5 bases). Germline CDR1 SGHTA, CDR2 FQGNSA. The V gene lost 0 bases and the J gene lost 8 bases, with 11 bases spanning the gap. This CDR3 has 15 residues. The full variable domain, its missing parts supplied by reference TRBV7-2 and TRBJ1-6, is GAGVSQSPSNKVTEKGKDVELRCDPISGHTALYWYRQSLGQGLEFLIYFQGNSAPDKSGLPSDRFSAERTGGSVSTLTIQRTQQEDSAVYLCASSLAGGWDSPLHFGNGTRLTVT.

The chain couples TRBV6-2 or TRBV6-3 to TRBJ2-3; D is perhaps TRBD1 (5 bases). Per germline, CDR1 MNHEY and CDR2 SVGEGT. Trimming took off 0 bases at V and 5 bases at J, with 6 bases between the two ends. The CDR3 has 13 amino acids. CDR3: CASSYSTGDTQYF. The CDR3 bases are TGTGCCAGCAGTTACTCAACAGGAGATACGCAGTATTTT.

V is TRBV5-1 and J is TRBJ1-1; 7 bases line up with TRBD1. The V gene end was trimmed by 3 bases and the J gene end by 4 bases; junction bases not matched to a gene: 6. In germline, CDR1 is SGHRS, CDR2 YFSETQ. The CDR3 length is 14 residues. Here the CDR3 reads CASSSWAGGTEAFF. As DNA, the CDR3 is TGCGCCAGCAGCTCGTGGGCAGGGGGCACTGAAGCTTTCTTT.

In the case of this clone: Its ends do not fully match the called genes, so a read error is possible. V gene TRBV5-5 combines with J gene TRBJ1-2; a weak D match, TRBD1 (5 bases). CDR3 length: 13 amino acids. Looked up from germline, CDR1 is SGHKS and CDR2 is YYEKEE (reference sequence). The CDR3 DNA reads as TGTGCCAGCAGCTTAGACAGCTTCTATGGCTACATCTTC. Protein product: CASSLDSFYGYIF.

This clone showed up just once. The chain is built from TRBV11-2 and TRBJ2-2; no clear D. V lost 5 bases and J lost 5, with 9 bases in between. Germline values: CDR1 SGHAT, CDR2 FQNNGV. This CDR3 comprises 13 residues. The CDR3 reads CASSPGWTGELFF. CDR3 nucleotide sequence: TGTGCCAGCAGCCCAGGTTGGACCGGGGAGCTGTTTTTT. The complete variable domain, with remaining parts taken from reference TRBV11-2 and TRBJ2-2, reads EAGVAQSPRYKIIEKRQSVAFWCNPISGHATLYWYQQILGQGPKLLIQFQNNGVVDDSQLPKDRFSAERLKGVDSTLKIQPAKLEDSAVYLCASSPGWTGELFFGEGSRLTVL.

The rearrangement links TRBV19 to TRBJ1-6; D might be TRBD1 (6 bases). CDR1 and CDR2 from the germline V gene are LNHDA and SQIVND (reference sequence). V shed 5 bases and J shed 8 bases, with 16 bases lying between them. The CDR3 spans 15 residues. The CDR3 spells CASSSDRIFDSPLHF. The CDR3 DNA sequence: TGTGCCAGTAGTTCCGACAGGATTTTTGATTCACCCCTCCACTTT. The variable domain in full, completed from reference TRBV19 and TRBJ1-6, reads DGGITQSPKYLFRKEGQNVTLSCEQNLNHDAMYWYRQDPGQGLRLIYYSQIVNDFQKGDIAEGYSVSREKKESFPLTVTSAQKNPTAFYLCASSSDRIFDSPLHFGNGTRLTVT.

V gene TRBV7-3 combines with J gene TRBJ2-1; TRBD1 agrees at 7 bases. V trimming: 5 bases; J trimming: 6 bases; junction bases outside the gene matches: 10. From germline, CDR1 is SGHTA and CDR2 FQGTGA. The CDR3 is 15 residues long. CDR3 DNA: TGTGCCAGCAGCCCACAGGGGAATGGTGCCAATGAGCAGTTCTTC. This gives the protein CASSPQGNGANEQFF. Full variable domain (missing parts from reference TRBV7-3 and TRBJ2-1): GAGVSQTPSNKVTEKGKYVELRCDPISGHTALYWYRQSLGQGPEFLIYFQGTGAADDSGLPNDRFFAVRPEGSVSTLKIQRTERGDSAVYLCASSPQGNGANEQFFGPGTRLTVL.

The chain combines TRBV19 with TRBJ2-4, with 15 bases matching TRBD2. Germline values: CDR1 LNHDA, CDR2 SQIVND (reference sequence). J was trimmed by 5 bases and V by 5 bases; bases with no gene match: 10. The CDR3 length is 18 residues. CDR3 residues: CASSPPGLAGGVQNIQYF. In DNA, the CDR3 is TGTGCCAGTAGTCCTCCGGGACTAGCGGGGGGCGTGCAAAACATTCAGTACTTC.

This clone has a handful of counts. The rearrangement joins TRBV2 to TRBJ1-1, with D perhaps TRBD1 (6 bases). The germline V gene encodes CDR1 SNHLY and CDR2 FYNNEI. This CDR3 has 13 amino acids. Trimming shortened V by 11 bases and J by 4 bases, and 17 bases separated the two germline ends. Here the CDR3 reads CASDRGGGTEAFF. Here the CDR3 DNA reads TGTGCCTCCGATCGGGGAGGGGGCACTGAAGCTTTCTTT.

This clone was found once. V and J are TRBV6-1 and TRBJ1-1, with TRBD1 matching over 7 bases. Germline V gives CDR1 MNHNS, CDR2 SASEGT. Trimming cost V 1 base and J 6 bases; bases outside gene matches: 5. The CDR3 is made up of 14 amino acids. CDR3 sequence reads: CASSEGRGRAEAFF. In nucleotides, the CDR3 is TGTGCCAGCAGTGAAGGGAGGGGGCGGGCTGAAGCTTTCTTT.

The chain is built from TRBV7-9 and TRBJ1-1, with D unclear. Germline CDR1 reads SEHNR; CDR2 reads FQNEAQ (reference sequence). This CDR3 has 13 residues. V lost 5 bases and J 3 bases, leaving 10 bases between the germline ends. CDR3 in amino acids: CASSLSPYTEAFF. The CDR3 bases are TGTGCCAGCAGCCTTAGTCCATACACTGAAGCTTTCTTT.

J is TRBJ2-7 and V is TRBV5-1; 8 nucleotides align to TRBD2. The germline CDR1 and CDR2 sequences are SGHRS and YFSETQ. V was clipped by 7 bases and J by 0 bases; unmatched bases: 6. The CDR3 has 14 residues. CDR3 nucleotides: TGCGCCAGCTCGGGGGGGCATCTCTCCTACGAGCAGTACTTC. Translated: CASSGGHLSYEQYF.

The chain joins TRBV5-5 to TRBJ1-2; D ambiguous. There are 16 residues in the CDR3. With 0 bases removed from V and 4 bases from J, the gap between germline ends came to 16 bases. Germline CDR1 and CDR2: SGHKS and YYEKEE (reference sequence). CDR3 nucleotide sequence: TGTGCCAGCAGCTTGGGTCTGGGGAGGGCTTCCTATGGCTACACCTTC. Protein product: CASSLGLGRASYGYTF.

The CDR3 spells CASSLSPIPNQPQHF. The CDR3 bases are TGTGCCAGCAGTTTATCACCTATCCCAAATCAGCCCCAGCATTTT. This chain connects TRBV27 to TRBJ1-5; D not resolved. The CDR3 has 15 amino acids. Per the germline V gene, CDR1 is MNHEY and CDR2 is SMNVEV (reference sequence). V lost 0 bases, J lost 4 bases, and 10 bases lay in between.

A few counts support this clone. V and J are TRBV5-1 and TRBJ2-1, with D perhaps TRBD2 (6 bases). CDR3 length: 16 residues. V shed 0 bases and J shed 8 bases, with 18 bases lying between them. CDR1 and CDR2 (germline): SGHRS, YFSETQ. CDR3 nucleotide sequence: TGCGCCAGCAGCTTGGGCTCTTGGGACTCCGAAGATGAGCAGTTCTTC. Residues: CASSLGSWDSEDEQFF.

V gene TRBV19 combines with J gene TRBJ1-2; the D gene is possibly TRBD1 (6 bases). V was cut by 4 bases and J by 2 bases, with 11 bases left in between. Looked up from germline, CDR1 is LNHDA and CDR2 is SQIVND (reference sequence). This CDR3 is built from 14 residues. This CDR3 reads CASSTARGNYGYTF. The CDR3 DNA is TGTGCCAGTAGTACAGCGAGGGGGAACTATGGCTACACCTTC.